The following is a TCR beta chain sequence with its context. This entry is derived from a study of cytomegalovirus exposure and HLA in healthy donors. The PCR was carried out with 60 Vbeta primers and 13 Jbeta primers. In the study's own analysis: Approximately 72 million unique TCR beta chains, some 10 million of them shared, were counted by a later analysis. This table comes from immunoSEQ multiplex PCR, and its TCRdb copy is limited to in-frame clones, with some not included. V, J and clone size derive from that table, while D and trimming were established from the DNA sequence. The repertoire holds 85,000 to 130,000 clones, around 80% seen once, with about 1.7% in the top ten. The trim removed 3 bases at V and 7 bases at J, leaving 9 bases unmatched. Germline lookup yields CDR1 MDHEN and CDR2 SYDVKM. The CDR3 has 15 amino acids.

Sequencing was done on a sample of PBMCs. The chain employs TRBV28 and TRBJ1-2; 9 bases match TRBD1. The receptor was isolated from a woman aged 40 to 49 in good health and CMV-seronegative. CDR3 amino acids: CASSFWNRGQVGYTF. DNA for the CDR3: TGTGCCAGCAGTTTCTGGAACAGGGGGCAGGTTGGCTACACCTTC.